The next 23 T cell receptor beta chains were all read from a single sample in a study of OX40 agonist ivuxolimab in advanced cancers. Measured with immunoSEQ multiplex PCR; TCRdb has only the in-frame clones, and not every one. This sample carries approximately 120,000 clones, less than 95% of them seen once, and the ten largest clones take 0.7% to 0.9%. The source material was CD4+ or CD8+ T cells sorted from blood, sampled in a trial of the OX40 agonist ivuxolimab. The receptors originated from an adult with an advanced solid tumor such as melanoma, head and neck, liver or kidney cancer.

The chain recombines TRBV28 with TRBJ2-3, with 13 bases aligning to TRBD2. Germline-derived CDR1 and CDR2 are MDHEN and SYDVKM. This CDR3 is 15 amino acids long. Trimming took 6 bases from V and 3 from J; bases not matched to a gene: 3. The CDR3 loop is CASRTSGRLTDTQYF. In DNA form, the CDR3 reads TGTGCCAGCAGGACTAGCGGGAGGTTGACAGATACGCAGTATTTT.

J is TRBJ2-5 and V is TRBV10-3; tentative D call: TRBD2 (5 bases). Germline CDR1 is ENHRY and CDR2 is SYGVKD. This CDR3 is built from 14 residues. The V and J ends lost 0 bases and 2 bases respectively, with 7 bases between them. This CDR3 reads CAISESQRQETQYF. CDR3 in DNA: TGTGCCATCAGTGAGTCCCAGCGGCAAGAGACCCAGTACTTC.

The chain uses TRBV5-4 and TRBJ2-1, with 12 positions matching TRBD2. The trim removed 4 bases at V and 7 bases at J, leaving 6 bases unmatched. CDR1 and CDR2 from the germline V gene are SGHNT and YYREEE (reference sequence). The CDR3 loop spans 15 amino acids. The CDR3 here is CASSPLAGGRNEQFF. The CDR3 coding sequence is TGTGCCAGCAGCCCTCTAGCGGGAGGGCGGAATGAGCAGTTCTTC.

The rearrangement joins TRBV11-2 to TRBJ1-1; 8 nucleotides match TRBD1. After removal of 5 bases from V and 1 base from J, the junction contained 3 bases not matched to a gene. Germline CDR1 reads SGHAT; CDR2 reads FQNNGV. The CDR3 spans 14 residues. The CDR3 sequence: CASSADRANTEAFF. Here the CDR3 DNA reads TGTGCCAGCAGCGCGGACAGGGCGAACACTGAAGCTTTCTTT. The full variable domain, in which reference TRBV11-2 and TRBJ1-1 provide the parts outside the CDR3, is EAGVAQSPRYKIIEKRQSVAFWCNPISGHATLYWYQQILGQGPKLLIQFQNNGVVDDSQLPKDRFSAERLKGVDSTLKIQPAKLEDSAVYLCASSADRANTEAFFGQGTRLTVV.

V and J are TRBV11-2 and TRBJ2-2; 7 bases fit TRBD2. There are 18 residues in the CDR3. CDR1 is SGHAT, CDR2 FQNNGV, per germline. Trimming at V came to 1 base and at J to 0 bases, leaving 8 bases not matched to a gene. Here the CDR3 reads CASSLGAGTTANTGELFF. CDR3 bases: TGTGCCAGCAGCTTAGGAGCCGGGACTACCGCGAACACCGGGGAGCTGTTTTTT.

The rearrangement joins TRBV27 to TRBJ2-7; D ambiguous. The germline V and J ends were trimmed by 1 base and 5 bases, with 3 bases remaining between them. Germline loops: CDR1 MNHEY, CDR2 SMNVEV (reference sequence). This CDR3 has 11 residues. The CDR3, as DNA: TGTGCCAGCAGTTTATATAACGAGCAGTACTTC. Translated, it gives CASSLYNEQYF.

The V call is TRBV28, the J call TRBJ2-3; TRBD2 aligns across 9 bases. Trimming cost V 8 bases and J 0 bases; bases outside gene matches: 3. The CDR3 has 14 residues. The germline V gene encodes CDR1 MDHEN and CDR2 SYDVKM. This chain's CDR3 is CASQTSGSTDTQYF. CDR3 DNA: TGTGCCAGCCAAACTAGCGGGAGCACAGATACGCAGTATTTT. Looking up the rest from reference TRBV28 and TRBJ2-3 gives the full variable domain: DVKVTQSSRYLVKRTGEKVFLECVQDMDHENMFWYRQDPGLGLRLIYFSYDVKMKEKGDIPEGYSVSREKKERFSLILESASTNQTSMYLCASQTSGSTDTQYFGPGTRLTVL.

CDR3 bases: TGTGCCAGTAGTTCGGCTGCTAGCGGAACAGATACGCAGTATTTT. Its protein is CASSSAASGTDTQYF. This chain joins TRBV19 and TRBJ2-3; 7 bases agree with TRBD2. This CDR3 has 15 residues. Trimming removed 5 bases from V and 3 bases from J; junction bases left unmatched: 8. Germline V CDR1 and CDR2: LNHDA, SQIVND (reference sequence).

J is TRBJ1-5 and V is TRBV7-8; D remains unclear. Trimming took off 5 bases at V and 2 bases at J, with 13 bases between the two ends. This CDR3 has 15 amino acids. Germline CDR1 is SGHVS and CDR2 is FQNEAQ. CDR3 DNA sequence: TGTGCCAGCAGCCCAGCGCGTGCACGCAATCAGCCCCAGCATTTT. Residues: CASSPARARNQPQHF.

This clone was recorded once. The rearrangement uses TRBV5-4 and TRBJ2-7; TRBD2 might be the D (5 bases). Germline values: CDR1 SGHNT, CDR2 YYREEE (reference sequence). This CDR3 contains 16 residues. V shed 5 bases and J shed 0 bases, with 18 bases lying between them. The CDR3 loop is CASSSGLGKSSYEQYF. Here the CDR3 DNA reads TGTGCCAGCAGTTCAGGACTCGGAAAAAGCTCCTACGAGCAGTACTTC.

CDR3 coding DNA: TGTGCCAGCAGCTTAGTCGGGGAGACCCAGTACTTC. Protein: CASSLVGETQYF. V is TRBV7-9 and J is TRBJ2-5; D unclear. Germline CDR1 SEHNR, CDR2 FQNEAQ (reference sequence). The CDR3 is 12 amino acids. Trimming pared 1 base from V and 5 bases from J, leaving 5 bases between.

V gene TRBV7-9 combines with J gene TRBJ2-7, with 7 bases matching TRBD1. Trimming cost V 3 bases and J 4 bases; bases outside gene matches: 6. This CDR3 contains 14 residues. In germline, CDR1 is SEHNR, CDR2 FQNEAQ (reference sequence). CDR3 sequence reads: CASSFEGARYEQYF. The DNA of the CDR3 is TGTGCCAGCAGCTTTGAGGGGGCGAGATACGAGCAGTACTTC. The full variable domain, rest sourced from reference TRBV7-9 and TRBJ2-7, is DTGVSQNPRHKITKRGQNVTFRCDPISEHNRLYWYRQTLGQGPEFLTYFQNEAQLEKSRLLSDRFSAERPKGSFSTLEIQRTEQGDSAMYLCASSFEGARYEQYFGPGTRLTVT.

Only one count was recorded for this clone. The genes are TRBV14 and TRBJ1-1, with D perhaps TRBD1 (6 bases). The V gene lost 3 bases and the J gene lost 1 base, with 18 bases spanning the gap. There are 17 residues in the CDR3. The germline V gene encodes CDR1 SGHDN and CDR2 FVKESK. The CDR3 sequence is CASSQFRDTFSNTEAFF. The DNA of the CDR3 is TGTGCCAGCAGCCAGTTCCGGGACACATTTTCGAACACTGAAGCTTTCTTT.

The chain has TRBV11-3 and TRBJ2-5; D is possibly TRBD2 (6 bases). The CDR3 length is 15 residues. Trimming pared 0 bases from V and 1 base from J, leaving 9 bases between. Germline CDR1 is SGHNT and CDR2 is YENEEA. For the CDR3, the DNA is TGTGCCAGCAGCTTAGAGGGGGGTCTCCAAGAGACCCAGTACTTC. It codes for CASSLEGGLQETQYF. The entire variable domain, with the rest obtained from reference TRBV11-3 and TRBJ2-5, is as follows: EAGVVQSPRYKIIEKKQPVAFWCNPISGHNTLYWYLQNLGQGPELLIRYENEEAVDDSQLPKDRFSAERLKGVDSTLKIQPAELGDSAVYLCASSLEGGLQETQYFGPGTRLLVL.

The chain joins TRBV19 to TRBJ1-2; 12 bases agree with TRBD1. Trimming removed 4 bases from V and 8 bases from J; junction bases left unmatched: 8. The CDR3 is made up of 15 amino acids. The germline gives CDR1 LNHDA, CDR2 SQIVND (reference sequence). Here the CDR3 DNA reads TGTGCCAGTAGTAGGCCGGGACAGGGGGCGAAGGGCTACACCTTC. Protein: CASSRPGQGAKGYTF.

V and J are TRBV12-5 and TRBJ2-6, with unresolved D. The CDR3 has 13 amino acids. Germline-derived CDR1 and CDR2 are LGHNT and FRNRAP. V was shortened by 9 bases and J by 4 bases, with 10 bases between the two germline ends. The CDR3 nucleotides read TGTGCTAGCGAGTGGTCAGGGGCCAACGTCCTGACTTTC. Protein product: CASEWSGANVLTF. Full variable domain (outside the CDR3, taken from reference TRBV12-5 and TRBJ2-6): DARVTQTPRHKVTEMGQEVTMRCQPILGHNTVFWYRQTMMQGLELLAYFRNRAPLDDSGMPKDRFSAEMPDATLATLKIQPSEPRDSAVYFCASEWSGANVLTFGAGSRLTVL.

The chain joins TRBV7-3 to TRBJ2-1; TRBD2 matches 10 bases. From germline, CDR1 is SGHTA and CDR2 FQGTGA. Trimming took 2 bases from V and 4 from J; bases not matched to a gene: 8. The CDR3 spans 17 residues. DNA for the CDR3: TGTGCCAGCAGCTTAGCTTCCGCTAGCGGGAGTTACAATGAGCAGTTCTTC. Its translation is CASSLASASGSYNEQFF.

The V and J genes are TRBV20-1 and TRBJ2-1; no clear D gene. The CDR3 length is 11 residues. V dropped 4 bases and J dropped 7 bases, with 8 bases sitting between them. Germline CDR1 and CDR2: DFQATT and SNEGSKA (reference sequence). The CDR3 is CSAKRYNEQFF. In DNA, the CDR3 is TGCAGTGCTAAACGGTATAATGAGCAGTTCTTC.

The chain carries TRBV27 and TRBJ2-5; D remains unclear. Trimming shortened V by 5 bases and J by 3 bases, and 10 bases separated the two germline ends. The CDR3 extends over 13 amino acids. The germline CDR1 and CDR2 sequences are MNHEY and SMNVEV (reference sequence). The CDR3 reads CASSLRAEETQYF. The CDR3, as DNA: TGTGCCAGCAGTCTTCGGGCTGAAGAGACCCAGTACTTC.

The CDR3: CASSFPSSEQYF. Written as DNA, the CDR3 is TGTGCCAGCAGCTTCCCGTCCAGCGAGCAGTACTTC. This chain joins TRBV7-2 and TRBJ2-7, with unresolved D. The CDR3 extends over 12 amino acids. The germline V gene encodes CDR1 SGHTA and CDR2 FQGNSA. V shed 3 bases and J shed 6 bases, with 9 bases lying between them.

V gene TRBV5-4 combines with J gene TRBJ2-7; 9 bases are shared with TRBD1. Germline V gives CDR1 SGHNT, CDR2 YYREEE (reference sequence). CDR3 length: 15 residues. Trimming took 2 bases from V and 2 from J; bases not matched to a gene: 5. The CDR3 protein is CASSFPGTGTYEQYF. The DNA of the CDR3 is TGTGCCAGCAGCTTCCCCGGGACAGGGACCTACGAGCAGTACTTC.

A remark on this clone: Other DNA sequences from this sample encode an identical CDR3 as well. The rearrangement joins TRBV7-9 to TRBJ1-1; perhaps TRBD1 as D (5 bases). This CDR3 region has 14 residues. Per germline, CDR1 SEHNR and CDR2 FQNEAQ (reference sequence). V gave up 3 bases and J gave up 0 bases, with 8 bases separating them. The CDR3 sequence is CASSLTEMNTEAFF. The CDR3 region has the DNA TGTGCCAGCAGCTTGACAGAAATGAACACTGAAGCTTTCTTT.

Only one count was recorded for this clone. The chain employs TRBV5-1 and TRBJ2-3, with D possibly being TRBD2 (6 bases). This CDR3 comprises 17 residues. V shed 3 bases and J shed 0 bases, with 17 bases lying between them. CDR1 SGHRS and CDR2 YFSETQ come from the germline V gene. This CDR3 reads CASSWTRGGRSTDTQYF. The CDR3 DNA is TGCGCCAGCAGCTGGACCCGTGGGGGGAGAAGCACAGATACGCAGTATTTT.